This T cell receptor beta chain was captured in a study of blood T cell repertoires in COVID-19. About the study: The analysed material was cDNA or gDNA that came from T cells, B-cell-depleted T cells, or PBMCs.

CDR1 is LGHDT, CDR2 YNNKEL, per germline (reference sequence). V dropped 4 bases and J dropped 7 bases, with 14 bases sitting between them. This CDR3 is built from 14 residues. Under the authors' procedure: Estimation of nucleated cell counts was performed using reference gene primer amplification. Method: immunoSEQ multiplex PCR; TCRdb's copy keeps in-frame clones and lacks some. D and trimming come from the DNA, and the V and J calls and clone size come from that table. The sample contains about 250,000 clones, 88% of which appear only once. Sequenced input: peripheral blood. The rearrangement links TRBV3-1 (or the pseudogene TRBV3-2) to TRBJ1-5; a possible D gene is TRBD1 (5 bases). This TCR was sampled from a middle-aged woman who had recovered from COVID-19. The chain's CDR3 is CASSPVDRGQPQHF. CDR3 coding DNA: TGTGCCAGCAGCCCGGTAGATCGGGGGCAGCCCCAGCATTTT.